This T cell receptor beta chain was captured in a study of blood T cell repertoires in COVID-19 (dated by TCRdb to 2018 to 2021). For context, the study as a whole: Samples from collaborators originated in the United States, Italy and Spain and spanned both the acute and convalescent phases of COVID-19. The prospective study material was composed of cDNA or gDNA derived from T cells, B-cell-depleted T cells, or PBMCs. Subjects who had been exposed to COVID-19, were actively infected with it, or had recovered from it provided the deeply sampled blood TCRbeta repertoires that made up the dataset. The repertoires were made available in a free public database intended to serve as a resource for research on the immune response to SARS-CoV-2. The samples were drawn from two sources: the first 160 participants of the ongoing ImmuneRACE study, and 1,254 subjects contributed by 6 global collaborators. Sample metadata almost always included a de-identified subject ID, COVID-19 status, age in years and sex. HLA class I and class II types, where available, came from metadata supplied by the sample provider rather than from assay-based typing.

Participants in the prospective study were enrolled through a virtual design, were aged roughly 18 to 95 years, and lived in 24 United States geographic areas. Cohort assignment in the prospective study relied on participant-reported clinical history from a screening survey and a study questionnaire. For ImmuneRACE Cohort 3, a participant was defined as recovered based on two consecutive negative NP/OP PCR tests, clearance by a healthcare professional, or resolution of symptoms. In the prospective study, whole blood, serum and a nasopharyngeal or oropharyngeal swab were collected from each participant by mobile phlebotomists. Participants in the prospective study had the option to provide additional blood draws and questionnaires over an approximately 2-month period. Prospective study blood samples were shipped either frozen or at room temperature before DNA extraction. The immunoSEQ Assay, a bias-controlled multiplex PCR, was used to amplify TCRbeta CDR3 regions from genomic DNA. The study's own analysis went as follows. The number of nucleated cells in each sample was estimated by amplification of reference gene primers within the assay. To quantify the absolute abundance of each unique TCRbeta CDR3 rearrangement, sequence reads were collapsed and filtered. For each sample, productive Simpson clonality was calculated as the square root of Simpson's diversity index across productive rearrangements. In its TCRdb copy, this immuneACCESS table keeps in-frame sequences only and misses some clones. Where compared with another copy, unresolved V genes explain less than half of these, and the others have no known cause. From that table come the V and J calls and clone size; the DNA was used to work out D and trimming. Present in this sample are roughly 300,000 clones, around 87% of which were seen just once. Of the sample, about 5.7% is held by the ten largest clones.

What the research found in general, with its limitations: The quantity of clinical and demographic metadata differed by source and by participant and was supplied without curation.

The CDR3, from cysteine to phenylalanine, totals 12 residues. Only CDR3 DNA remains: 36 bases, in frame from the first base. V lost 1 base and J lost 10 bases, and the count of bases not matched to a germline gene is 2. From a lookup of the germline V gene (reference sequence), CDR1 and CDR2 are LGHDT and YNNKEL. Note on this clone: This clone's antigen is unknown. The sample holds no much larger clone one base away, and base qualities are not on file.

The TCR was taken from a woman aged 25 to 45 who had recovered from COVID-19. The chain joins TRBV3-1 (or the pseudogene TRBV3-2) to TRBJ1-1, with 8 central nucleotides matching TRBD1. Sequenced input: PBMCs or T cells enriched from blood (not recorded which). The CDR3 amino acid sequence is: CASSQGQGLAFF. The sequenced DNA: TGTGCCAGCAGCCAAGGACAGGGGTTAGCTTTCTTT.